Described below is a single T cell receptor beta chain sequence and its context. This receptor's antigen is unknown. It has no much larger one-base neighbor in the sample; base qualities were not kept. To sequence the TCRbeta CDR3 region, genomic DNA was isolated from the sorted cells. The immunoSEQ Assay was used to sequence the TCRbeta CDR3 regions. TCRdb re-hosts the immuneACCESS table, in-frame sequences only. Its copies lack some clones; in the studies checked, an unresolved V gene accounts for under half of them, and the cause for the rest is not known. For this sample the table gives almost 85,000 clones, of which roughly 87% were detected only once. The top ten clonotypes cover around 0.19% of the sample. The trial excluded patients who had a history of autoimmune disease or who were on systemic immunosuppression. Peripheral blood for TCR sequencing was drawn from every dose cohort at baseline, at cycle 4 day 1 and at cycle 7 day 1. The samples were drawn from a first-in-human, open-label, multicenter phase I dose-escalation trial of ivuxolimab. Adults with locally advanced or metastatic melanoma, renal cell, hepatocellular, or head and neck squamous cell carcinoma were enrolled in the trial. Before TCR sequencing, CD4+ and CD8+ T cells were separately sorted from peripheral blood.

Taken from cysteine to phenylalanine, the CDR3 has 15 residues. The entry retains the CDR3 DNA only, 45 bases that are in frame from base 1. The germline V gene (reference sequence) yields SGHNT for CDR1 and YYREEE for CDR2. At the junction V is shortened by 4 bases and J by 14 bases, with 25 bases in between. These data originate in a study of OX40 agonist ivuxolimab in advanced cancers. Regarding the research as a whole: The costimulatory receptor OX40 (CD134) was targeted by ivuxolimab, a fully human IgG2 agonistic monoclonal antibody. Intravenous ivuxolimab was administered to patients every 2 weeks at six dose levels: 0.01, 0.1, 0.3, 1.5, 3 and 10 mg/kg. Among the 52 dose-escalation patients, approximately 20 had hepatocellular carcinoma, some 15 melanoma, 9 renal cell carcinoma and 9 head and neck cancer. The dose-escalation cohort was approximately 83% male with a mean age of around 62 years, ranging from 23 to 79. Patients were allowed to have had prior anti-PD-1, anti-PD-L1 or anti-CTLA-4 therapy, and 40% of the dose-escalation patients had been treated with checkpoint inhibitors. Partial responses occurred in three dose-escalation patients: two with cutaneous melanoma and one with hepatocellular carcinoma. Peripheral TCRbeta sequencing was intended to test whether TCR sequence diversity was altered and clonal T-cell expansion was caused by ivuxolimab. The paper covers the monotherapy dose-escalation part of the phase I ivuxolimab trial, which included N = 52 patients.

Overall study results and their limits: Low levels of normalized T-cell clonal expansion were also seen in some nonresponding patients. Antigen specificity was not determined for the clonally expanded peripheral T cells. At doses from 0.1 to 3.0 mg/kg, clonal expansion was seen in both CD4+ and CD8+ blood T cells between baseline and week 6. In the 0.1-3.0 mg/kg groups, partial responders were among the patients with the lowest normalized peripheral clonal expansion, particularly in CD8+ T cells. On average, CD8+ T cells showed more expanded clones than CD4+ T cells after ivuxolimab.

This TCR was sampled from an adult with an advanced solid tumor such as melanoma, head and neck, liver or kidney cancer. The sample was CD4+ or CD8+ T cells sorted from blood, taken in a trial of the OX40 agonist ivuxolimab. The chain joins TRBV5-4 to TRBJ2-1; the D gene identity is not certain. The CDR3 here reads CASSPFGNTPGEEFF. At the DNA level, the sequence is TGTGCCAGCAGCCCATTTGGGAACACCCCCGGCGAAGAGTTCTTC.